This T cell receptor beta chain was observed in a study of control samples from healthy donors and cancer patients (dated by TCRdb to between 2020 and 2021). The receptor library was made with the immunoSEQ multiplex PCR assay. Imported from immuneACCESS, the table was reduced by TCRdb to in-frame sequences with V and J called. These copies leave out some clones; in studies compared against another copy, an unresolved V gene accounts for under half, and the cause of the remainder is not known. This sample comprises about 230,000 clones, roughly 87% of them detected only once. The ten largest make up about an eighth of the sample. As regards this clone: Its antigen is not yet known. No base qualities exist here, and no much larger clone lies one base off it.

Source material: PBMCs. The sequence was collected from a woman aged 60-70 years with lung cancer.

CDR3 loop: CASSDLAGAAGELFF. The nucleotide sequence is TGCGCCAGCAGTGACCTAGCGGGGGCAGCCGGGGAGCTGTTTTTT. In this chain, TRBV10-1 is recombined with TRBJ2-2; 10 bases in the junction line up with TRBD2. Trimmed from V: 3 bases; trimmed from J: 6 bases; junction bases lacking a gene match: 4. Reading the germline V gene (reference sequence) gives CDR1 WNHNN and CDR2 SYGVQD. Its CDR3 holds 15 amino acids, cysteine through phenylalanine. Of the read, only the CDR3 DNA is kept; its 45 bases are in frame from base 1.